One sample yielded the 26 T cell receptor beta chains listed below, sequenced in a study of blood T cell repertoires in COVID-19. TCRdb keeps only in-frame clones here, not all; method: immunoSEQ multiplex PCR. This table has approximately 250,000 clones, roughly 89% appearing once. Sample: peripheral blood. The origin of the receptors is a woman in her thirties or forties who had recovered from COVID-19.

The rearrangement joins TRBV5-1 to TRBJ1-2; 7 bases agree with TRBD1. The junction had 3 bases not matched to a gene; V was cut back by 4 bases and J by 0 bases. Per the germline V gene, CDR1 is SGHRS and CDR2 is YFSETQ. The CDR3 has 14 amino acids. The CDR3 DNA is TGCGCCAGCAGCCCGGGACAGTCTAACTATGGCTACACCTTC. Amino acid sequence: CASSPGQSNYGYTF.

For this clone: One base away lies a much larger clone, so this may be a sequencing read error. As DNA, the CDR3 is TGCAGCGCTGACAGGGATGGCTACACCTTC. Translation: CSADRDGYTF. The chain carries TRBV29-1 and TRBJ1-2, with 7 bases matching TRBD1. Looked up from germline, CDR1 is SQVTM and CDR2 is ANQGSEA. Losses at the gene ends were 7 bases for V and 6 bases for J; bases not matched to a gene: 2. There are 10 residues in the CDR3. Full variable domain (missing parts from reference TRBV29-1 and TRBJ1-2): SAVISQKPSRDICQRGTSLTIQCQVDSQVTMMFWYRQQPGQSLTLIATANQGSEATYESGFVIDKFPISRPNLTFSTLTVSNMSPEDSSIYLCSADRDGYTFGSGTRLTVV.

The rearrangement joins TRBV12-3 or TRBV12-4 to TRBJ2-7; D not certain. CDR3 length: 13 residues. The ends were cut back, 1 base at V and 4 bases at J, with 8 bases in the middle. Here the CDR3 DNA reads TGTGCCAGCAGTTTAGGCAAGCCTTACGAGCAGTACTTC. As protein: CASSLGKPYEQYF.

The rearrangement uses TRBV3-1 (or the pseudogene TRBV3-2) and TRBJ2-5; 9 bases agree with TRBD2. This CDR3 has 16 residues. V dropped 3 bases and J dropped 1; count of bases not matched to a gene: 6. Germline V gene lookup returns CDR1 LGHDT and CDR2 YNNKEL (reference sequence). The CDR3 protein is CASSQGSGGRQETQYF. For the CDR3, the DNA is TGTGCCAGCAGCCAGGGTAGCGGGGGACGCCAAGAGACCCAGTACTTC.

V is TRBV3-1 (or the pseudogene TRBV3-2) and J is TRBJ2-1, with TRBD2 identical over 12 bases. After removal of 4 bases from V and 7 bases from J, the junction contained 5 bases not matched to a gene. The germline gives CDR1 LGHDT, CDR2 YNNKEL (reference sequence). CDR3 length: 15 amino acids. The CDR3 sequence is CASSPFGLAGNEQFF. For the CDR3, the DNA is TGTGCCAGCAGCCCTTTCGGACTAGCGGGGAATGAGCAGTTCTTC.

The chain has TRBV28 and TRBJ2-1; the match to TRBD2 covers 12 bases. Germline V gene data show CDR1 as MDHEN and CDR2 as SYDVKM. This CDR3 is built from 19 residues. J lost 9 bases, V lost 1 base, and 16 bases had no gene match. In DNA form, the CDR3 reads TGTGCCAGCAGTTTATTCCCTGGGGCTAGCGGGGGGGCCCCCCCTGAGCAGTTCTTC. Protein: CASSLFPGASGGAPPEQFF.

This chain connects TRBV3-1 (or the pseudogene TRBV3-2) to TRBJ2-7; 12 bases fit TRBD2. This CDR3 has 16 amino acids. With V trimmed by 4 bases and J by 2 bases, 6 bases remained unmatched. The germline V gene has CDR1 LGHDT and CDR2 YNNKEL (reference sequence). In DNA form, the CDR3 reads TGTGCCAGCAGCCGGACGACTAGCGGGGGAACCTACGAGCAGTACTTC. Protein product: CASSRTTSGGTYEQYF.

The J gene is TRBJ2-7, the V gene TRBV19, with a weak D call TRBD1 (5 bases). The CDR3 loop spans 14 amino acids. V lost 5 bases and J lost 3, with 14 bases in between. Germline V gives CDR1 LNHDA, CDR2 SQIVND (reference sequence). The CDR3 nucleotides read TGTGCCAGTAGTCTAGGTCAGGGAAACTACGAGCAGTACTTC. Translated: CASSLGQGNYEQYF. Looking up the rest from reference TRBV19 and TRBJ2-7 gives the full variable domain: DGGITQSPKYLFRKEGQNVTLSCEQNLNHDAMYWYRQDPGQGLRLIYYSQIVNDFQKGDIAEGYSVSREKKESFPLTVTSAQKNPTAFYLCASSLGQGNYEQYFGPGTRLTVT.

The chain couples TRBV18 to TRBJ2-3, with 8 bases fitting TRBD2. The V gene's germline CDR1 is KGHSH and CDR2 LQKENI. After removal of 3 bases from V and 6 bases from J, the junction contained 17 bases not matched to a gene. CDR3 length equals 18 residues. CDR3 amino acids: CASSPARRAGGFLDTQYF. The CDR3 region has the DNA TGTGCCAGCTCACCCGCCAGGCGGGCGGGGGGTTTCCTCGATACGCAGTATTTT.

The rearrangement links TRBV28 to TRBJ2-5; D perhaps matches TRBD2 (5 bases). The CDR3 is 15 residues long. The V end was cut by 6 bases, the J end by 1 base, with 15 bases between. Germline CDR1 is MDHEN and CDR2 is SYDVKM. The CDR3 sequence is CASSPPPSGQETQYF. CDR3 DNA sequence: TGTGCCAGCAGCCCCCCTCCCAGCGGCCAAGAGACCCAGTACTTC.

The rearrangement uses TRBV5-1 and TRBJ2-1; tentative D call: TRBD1 (5 bases). This CDR3 is 17 amino acids long. Germline V gene lookup returns CDR1 SGHRS and CDR2 YFSETQ. V lost 5 bases and J 0 bases, leaving 18 bases between the germline ends. The chain's CDR3 is CASSGDSLASSYNEQFF. CDR3 nucleotide sequence: TGCGCCAGCAGTGGTGACAGCTTAGCTAGCTCCTACAATGAGCAGTTCTTC.

This clone was detected only once. The chain couples TRBV9 to TRBJ2-1; the match to TRBD2 covers 7 bases. V lost 2 bases to trimming and J lost 5 bases; unmatched junction nucleotides: 10. Germline V gives CDR1 SGDLS, CDR2 YYNGEE. The CDR3 loop spans 16 amino acids. CDR3 protein: CASSVARAGSHNEQFF. In DNA form, the CDR3 reads TGTGCCAGCAGCGTGGCTCGAGCGGGGAGTCACAATGAGCAGTTCTTC.

The chain employs TRBV10-2 and TRBJ2-1; D gene ambiguous. This CDR3 is built from 13 residues. Trimming stripped 2 bases from V and 5 bases from J, with 7 bases between. CDR1 and CDR2 (germline): WSHSY, SAAADI. As DNA, the CDR3 is TGCGCCAGCAGTGAGGCGGAAAACAATGAGCAGTTCTTC. Its translation is CASSEAENNEQFF.

This clone was seen at least ten times. The gene calls are TRBV10-3 and TRBJ1-5; TRBD1 agrees at 8 bases. The CDR3 sequence is 21 residues long. Germline assignment: CDR1 ENHRY and CDR2 SYGVKD. V dropped 6 bases and J dropped 1; count of bases not matched to a gene: 23. The CDR3 loop reads CAISETDRDRLYGESNQPQHF. The CDR3, as DNA: TGTGCCATCAGCGAAACGGACCGGGACAGGCTGTACGGCGAAAGCAATCAGCCCCAGCATTTT.

The rearrangement joins TRBV24-1 to TRBJ1-1, with D perhaps matching TRBD1 (6 bases). Germline V gene sequence: CDR1 KGHDR, CDR2 SFDVKD. Trimming cost V 10 bases and J 0 bases, with 11 bases left between them. CDR3 length: 13 amino acids. The CDR3 spells CATQDSLNTEAFF. In DNA form, the CDR3 reads TGTGCCACGCAGGACAGTTTGAACACTGAAGCTTTCTTT.

V gene TRBV11-2 combines with J gene TRBJ2-7; the D gene is possibly TRBD2 (6 bases). V lost 1 base and J lost 9, with 19 bases in between. The CDR3 has 15 residues. Germline CDR1 reads SGHAT; CDR2 reads FQNNGV. The CDR3 region is CASSLGGMGGKLQYF. As DNA, the CDR3 is TGTGCCAGCAGCTTAGGGGGAATGGGGGGAAAGTTGCAGTACTTC.

The chain recombines TRBV6-5 with TRBJ1-5, with D tentatively TRBD1 (6 bases). Trimming cost V 6 bases and J 1 base, with 10 bases left between them. The CDR3 runs to 14 residues. Germline assignment: CDR1 MNHEY and CDR2 SVGAGI. The DNA for the CDR3 is TGTGCCAGCAGACAGGGTGTGAGCAATCAGCCCCAGCATTTT. This codes for CASRQGVSNQPQHF.

The V and J genes are TRBV2 and TRBJ2-7; D perhaps matches TRBD1 (7 bases). The V end was cut by 6 bases, the J end by 3 bases, with 15 bases between. CDR1 and CDR2 from the germline V gene are SNHLY and FYNNEI. CDR3 length: 14 residues. The CDR3 DNA follows: TGTGCCAGCAGCTCTTCGCGGGACAGCTACGAGCAGTACTTC. It codes for CASSSSRDSYEQYF.

The J gene is TRBJ2-3, the V gene TRBV4-1; D may be TRBD2 (6 bases). The CDR3 loop spans 18 amino acids. V lost 0 bases to trimming and J lost 0 bases, with 16 bases between them. CDR1 is MGHRA and CDR2 is YSYEKL in the germline V gene. DNA for the CDR3: TGCGCCAGCAGCCAAGATTGGAACTGGGGGACTAGCACAGATACGCAGTATTTT. Its protein is CASSQDWNWGTSTDTQYF.

The chain links TRBV19 to TRBJ1-2, with D perhaps matching TRBD1 (5 bases). Germline CDR1 reads LNHDA; CDR2 reads SQIVND (reference sequence). V lost 0 bases, J lost 2 bases, and 10 bases lay in between. CDR3 length equals 15 residues. CDR3: CASSIESAGNYGYTF. The CDR3 bases are TGTGCCAGTAGTATAGAAAGCGCAGGGAACTATGGCTACACCTTC.

This rearrangement joins TRBV24-1 to TRBJ2-2; D remains unclear. This CDR3 is built from 11 residues. Germline loops: CDR1 KGHDR, CDR2 SFDVKD. Deletions cut 10 bases from V and 2 bases from J, with 4 bases between. The CDR3 DNA reads TGTGCCACGGCAAACACCGGGGAGCTGTTTTTT. It specifies CATANTGELFF.

This chain connects TRBV10-3 to TRBJ1-4; D gene ambiguous. This CDR3 contains 16 residues. The germline V gene has CDR1 ENHRY and CDR2 SYGVKD. Trimming shortened V by 3 bases and J by 7 bases, and 18 bases separated the two germline ends. For the CDR3, the DNA is TGTGCCATCAGTGACCCCGGGAGGCCCCTCCGTGAAAAACTGTTTTTT. It yields the protein CAISDPGRPLREKLFF.

The gene calls are TRBV30 and TRBJ1-1; no clear D. CDR1 and CDR2 (germline): GTSNPN, SVGIG (reference sequence). V lost 5 bases, J lost 0 bases, and 13 bases lay in between. This CDR3 contains 14 residues. The CDR3 here is CAWARTPMNTEAFF. Here the CDR3 DNA reads TGTGCCTGGGCCAGGACTCCAATGAACACTGAAGCTTTCTTT.

The chain combines TRBV6-6 with TRBJ1-3, with unresolved D. Germline V gene lookup returns CDR1 MNHNY and CDR2 SVGAGI (reference sequence). Deletions cut 2 bases from V and 0 bases from J, with 11 bases between. This CDR3 spans 16 amino acids. The CDR3: CASSYDKQSSGNTIYF. CDR3 DNA sequence: TGTGCCAGCAGTTACGATAAACAGAGCTCTGGAAACACCATATATTTT.

This chain uses TRBV5-1 with TRBJ2-3, with 8 positions matching TRBD1. There are 16 residues in the CDR3. Trimming took 5 bases from V and 5 from J; bases not matched to a gene: 13. Germline V CDR1 and CDR2: SGHRS, YFSETQ. The CDR3 nucleotides are TGCGCCAGCAGACAACTCGAGACAGGGGATAAAGATACGCAGTATTTT. Encoded protein: CASRQLETGDKDTQYF.

This chain uses TRBV12-3 or TRBV12-4 with TRBJ1-4; D remains unclear. The CDR3 spans 12 residues. The V and J ends lost 4 bases and 7 bases respectively, with 7 bases between them. As DNA, the CDR3 is TGTGCCAGCAGTTCCCCCGGTGAAAAACTGTTTTTT. Translating it yields CASSSPGEKLFF.